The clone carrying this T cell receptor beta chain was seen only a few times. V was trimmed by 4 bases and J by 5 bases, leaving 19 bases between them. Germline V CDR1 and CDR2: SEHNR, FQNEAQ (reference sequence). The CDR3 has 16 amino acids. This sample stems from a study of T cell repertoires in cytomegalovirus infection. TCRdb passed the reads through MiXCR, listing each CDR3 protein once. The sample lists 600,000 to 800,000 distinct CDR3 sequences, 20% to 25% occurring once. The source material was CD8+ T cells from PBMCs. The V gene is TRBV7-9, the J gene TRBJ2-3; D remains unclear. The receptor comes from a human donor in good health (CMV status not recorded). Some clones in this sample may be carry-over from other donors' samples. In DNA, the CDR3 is TGTGCCAGCAGCTCCCCTGCCAGGACCTCAAGAGATACGCAGTATTTT. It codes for CASSSPARTSRDTQYF.